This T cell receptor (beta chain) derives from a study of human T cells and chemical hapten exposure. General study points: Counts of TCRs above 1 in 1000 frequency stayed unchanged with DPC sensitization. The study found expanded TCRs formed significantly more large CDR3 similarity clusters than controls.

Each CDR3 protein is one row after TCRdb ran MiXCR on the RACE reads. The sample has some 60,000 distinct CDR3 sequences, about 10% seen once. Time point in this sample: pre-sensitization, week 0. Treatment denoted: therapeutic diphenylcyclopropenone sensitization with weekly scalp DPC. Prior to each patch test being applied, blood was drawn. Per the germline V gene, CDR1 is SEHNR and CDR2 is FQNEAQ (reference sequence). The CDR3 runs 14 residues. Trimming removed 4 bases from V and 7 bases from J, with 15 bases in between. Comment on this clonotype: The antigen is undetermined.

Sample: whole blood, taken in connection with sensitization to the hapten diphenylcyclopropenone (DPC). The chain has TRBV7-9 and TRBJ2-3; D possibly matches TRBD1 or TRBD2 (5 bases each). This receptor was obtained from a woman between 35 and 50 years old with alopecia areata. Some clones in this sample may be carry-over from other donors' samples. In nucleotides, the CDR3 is TGTGCCAGCAGCTCTCCGGGACCGGAGAATACGCAGTATTTT. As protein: CASSSPGPENTQYF.